One and the same sample provided the 28 T cell receptor beta chains below, sequenced in a study of blood T cell repertoires in COVID-19. This table comes from immunoSEQ multiplex PCR, and its TCRdb copy is limited to in-frame clones, with some not included. The sample consists of 250,000 to 300,000 clones, approximately 85% of them appearing once. Sequencing was done on a sample of PBMCs or T cells enriched from blood (not recorded which). Source of these receptors: a woman in her 30s who had recovered from COVID-19.

The CDR3, as DNA: TGCGCCAGCAGCCAAGATCGAGTTGTGAATGAGCAGTTCTTC. Translated: CASSQDRVVNEQFF. The V call is TRBV4-3, the J call TRBJ2-1; D remains unclear. Between the trimmed V and J ends, which lost 0 bases and 7 bases, there was a span of 10 bases. The CDR3 loop spans 14 amino acids. The germline gives CDR1 LGHNA, CDR2 YSLEER.

The V gene is TRBV24-1, the J gene TRBJ2-1; TRBD1 agrees at 8 bases. The CDR3 extends over 16 amino acids. The V and J ends lost 1 base and 7 bases, in that order; junction bases with no gene match: 8. CDR1 is KGHDR and CDR2 is SFDVKD in the germline V gene. CDR3 protein: CATSDFGGQGKNEQFF. DNA of the CDR3: TGTGCCACCAGTGATTTTGGCGGACAGGGTAAAAATGAGCAGTTCTTC.

This clone came up once. The chain uses TRBV7-9 and TRBJ1-1; 11 bases align to TRBD1. This CDR3 has 16 amino acids. Losses at the gene ends were 5 bases for V and 5 bases for J; bases not matched to a gene: 10. Germline-derived CDR1 and CDR2 are SEHNR and FQNEAQ (reference sequence). The CDR3 DNA reads TGTGCCAGCAGCCGGACGGGACAGGGGGACCGAACTGAAGCTTTCTTT. Amino acids: CASSRTGQGDRTEAFF.

The chain employs TRBV7-2 and TRBJ2-1; weak D call: TRBD1 (7 bases). The CDR3 totals 17 residues. The V and J ends lost 5 bases and 7 bases respectively, with 24 bases between them. CDR1 and CDR2 (germline): SGHTA, FQGNSA. This CDR3 is CASSPRERQGPLNEQFF. The CDR3 nucleotides are TGTGCCAGCAGCCCGCGGGAAAGACAGGGCCCCCTTAATGAGCAGTTCTTC.

This chain connects TRBV6-2 or TRBV6-3 to TRBJ1-5; 8 nucleotides align to TRBD1. Germline V gene sequence: CDR1 MNHEY, CDR2 SVGEGT. With 6 bases clipped from V and 3 bases from J, the junction kept 10 bases outside the gene matches. The CDR3 length is 16 residues. The CDR3, as DNA: TGTGCCAGCAGCCCTACGAGGACAGGGTACAATCAGCCCCAGCATTTT. Its protein is CASSPTRTGYNQPQHF.

In its sample, this clone was seen once. The rearrangement joins TRBV30 to TRBJ1-2, with D possibly TRBD1 on 5 matching bases. From germline, CDR1 is GTSNPN and CDR2 SVGIG (reference sequence). The CDR3 covers 12 residues. V was shortened by 4 bases and J by 5 bases, with 11 bases between the two germline ends. The CDR3 loop is CAWTDKQYGYTF. The CDR3 bases are TGTGCCTGGACGGACAAACAGTATGGCTACACCTTC.

The chain recombines TRBV28 with TRBJ1-3; TRBD1 is a possible D gene (5 bases). Trimming removed 5 bases from V and 0 bases from J, with 11 bases in between. CDR1 and CDR2 (germline): MDHEN, SYDVKM. This CDR3 contains 15 residues. The CDR3: CASSPGLYSGNTIYF. CDR3 sequence (DNA): TGTGCCAGCAGTCCGGGACTTTACTCTGGAAACACCATATATTTT.

Regarding this clone: The identical CDR3 is also encoded by other nucleotide sequences in the sample. The chain is built from TRBV7-2 and TRBJ2-3, with TRBD2 matching over 11 bases. The V gene end was trimmed by 0 bases and the J gene end by 1 base; junction bases not matched to a gene: 6. The length of the CDR3 is 18 residues. The germline gives CDR1 SGHTA, CDR2 FQGNSA. For the CDR3, the DNA is TGTGCCAGCAGCTTAGCATTAGCGGGGGGGCCGGGCACAGATACGCAGTATTTT. Its protein product is CASSLALAGGPGTDTQYF.

The CDR3 spells CAYSFPYEQYF. The CDR3 coding sequence is TGTGCCTACAGCTTTCCCTACGAGCAGTACTTC. The rearrangement joins TRBV30 to TRBJ2-7; D is uncertain. The CDR3 spans 11 residues. Trimming shortened V by 7 bases and J by 2 bases, and 9 bases separated the two germline ends. Germline CDR1 is GTSNPN and CDR2 is SVGIG (reference sequence).

V is TRBV6-5 and J is TRBJ1-2; possibly TRBD1 for D (6 bases). Germline CDR1 is MNHEY and CDR2 is SVGAGI. The CDR3 is 12 amino acids. Trimming cost V 6 bases and J 4 bases, with 9 bases left between them. The CDR3 DNA follows: TGTGCCAGCAGAGACAGGATCTATGGCTACACCTTC. Encoded protein: CASRDRIYGYTF.

J is TRBJ1-2 and V is TRBV2, with TRBD1 matching 7 bases. This CDR3 contains 16 residues. V shed 8 bases, J shed 0 bases, and the junction held 12 bases outside the gene matches. The V gene's germline CDR1 is SNHLY and CDR2 FYNNEI. CDR3 bases: TGTGCCAGCCCGGGGGGGACAGTTCGGACTAACTATGGCTACACCTTC. As protein: CASPGGTVRTNYGYTF.

The rearrangement joins TRBV19 to TRBJ2-1; no clear D gene. Trimming left V 7 bases short and J 5 bases short, with 15 bases between. Germline lookup yields CDR1 LNHDA and CDR2 SQIVND (reference sequence). The CDR3 contains 14 residues. In DNA, the CDR3 is TGTGCCAGTACCAACACCCCCAGGAACAATGAGCAGTTCTTC. Encoded protein: CASTNTPRNNEQFF.

This chain joins TRBV5-1 and TRBJ1-2; D remains unclear. The CDR3 is 17 residues long. The germline gives CDR1 SGHRS, CDR2 YFSETQ. V was pared by 4 bases and J by 7 bases, with 26 bases between. DNA for the CDR3: TGCGCCAGCAGCCCCTGGGAGGGCGTCCAGGAGATCAGTGGCTACACCTTC. Protein sequence: CASSPWEGVQEISGYTF.

This clone has just one count. The chain links TRBV19 to TRBJ1-2, with D possibly TRBD1 on 6 matching bases. Trimming pared 3 bases from V and 6 bases from J, leaving 17 bases between. This CDR3 has 15 amino acids. CDR1 and CDR2 from the germline V gene are LNHDA and SQIVND (reference sequence). The CDR3 DNA follows: TGTGCCAGTAGTATGGCCCCTGGGGGGGGCCATGGCTACACCTTC. Encoded protein: CASSMAPGGGHGYTF.

The rearrangement uses TRBV10-2 and TRBJ1-5, with D possibly matching TRBD1 (5 bases). The CDR3 covers 12 residues. The germline gives CDR1 WSHSY, CDR2 SAAADI. V was trimmed by 10 bases and J by 5 bases, leaving 12 bases between them. The CDR3 DNA sequence: TGCGCCACCCGGGGGGGAGATCAGCCCCAGCATTTT. It encodes CATRGGDQPQHF.

The chain combines TRBV24-1 with TRBJ2-5, with unresolved D. From germline, CDR1 is KGHDR and CDR2 SFDVKD. The CDR3 extends over 12 amino acids. V was shortened by 0 bases and J by 5 bases, with 3 bases between the two germline ends. The CDR3 sequence is CATSDLLETQYF. CDR3 sequence (DNA): TGTGCCACCAGTGATTTGCTGGAGACCCAGTACTTC.

The chain is built from TRBV2 and TRBJ1-4; D unclear. V was cut by 4 bases and J by 4 bases, with 7 bases left in between. CDR1 and CDR2 (germline): SNHLY, FYNNEI. This CDR3 comprises 13 residues. CDR3 sequence: CASSGAGNEKLFF. In DNA form, the CDR3 reads TGTGCCAGCAGTGGGGCGGGTAATGAAAAACTGTTTTTT.

The chain employs TRBV27 and TRBJ2-1; 12 nucleotides align to TRBD1. Germline trimming cut 6 bases from V and 14 bases from J; bases unmatched to any gene: 14. This CDR3 spans 15 amino acids. Germline-derived CDR1 and CDR2 are MNHEY and SMNVEV (reference sequence). CDR3 residues: CASSQSRDRGLLKFF. The CDR3 DNA sequence: TGTGCCAGCAGCCAATCCCGGGACAGGGGGCTTCTGAAGTTCTTC.

The V gene is TRBV4-1, the J gene TRBJ1-4; D unresolved. The CDR3 consists of 11 residues. The V gene lost 0 bases and the J gene lost 11 bases, with 4 bases spanning the gap. Per the germline V gene, CDR1 is MGHRA and CDR2 is YSYEKL. CDR3 coding DNA: TGCGCCAGCAGCCAAGAACGGAAACTGTTTTTT. Translated, it gives CASSQERKLFF.

The V and J genes are TRBV28 and TRBJ1-5; 9 bases map to TRBD1. The CDR3 is 15 amino acids. Germline V CDR1 and CDR2: MDHEN, SYDVKM. Trimming cost V 5 bases and J 5 bases; bases outside gene matches: 7. CDR3 sequence (DNA): TGTGCCAGCAGTCCTATCGACAGGGGGTATCAGCCCCAGCATTTT. Protein sequence: CASSPIDRGYQPQHF.

The CDR3 DNA reads TGTGCCAGCAGCGCGACAGGGGGCGCCTATGGCTACACCTTC. It specifies CASSATGGAYGYTF. V and J are TRBV9 and TRBJ1-2; 10 positions match TRBD1. The junction had 3 bases not matched to a gene; V was cut back by 3 bases and J by 4 bases. CDR3 length equals 14 residues. Germline-derived CDR1 and CDR2 are SGDLS and YYNGEE.

The V call is TRBV27, the J call TRBJ1-1; D perhaps matches TRBD1 (5 bases). CDR3 length: 13 amino acids. With 4 bases removed from V and 0 bases from J, the gap between germline ends came to 6 bases. Germline V lookup: CDR1 MNHEY, CDR2 SMNVEV (reference sequence). CDR3 amino acids: CASSSDMNTEAFF. CDR3 bases: TGTGCCAGCAGTTCGGACATGAACACTGAAGCTTTCTTT.

The rearrangement uses TRBV4-1 and TRBJ2-7, with 10 positions matching TRBD2. Germline values: CDR1 MGHRA, CDR2 YSYEKL. The CDR3 is 15 amino acids. After removal of 5 bases from V and 3 bases from J, the junction contained 7 bases not matched to a gene. The CDR3 spells CASSSTTSGNYEQYF. The CDR3, as DNA: TGCGCCAGCAGCTCCACTACTAGCGGGAACTACGAGCAGTACTTC.

The chain links TRBV14 to TRBJ2-3, with D possibly matching TRBD1 (6 bases). Germline assignment: CDR1 SGHDN and CDR2 FVKESK. V shed 0 bases and J shed 3 bases, with 13 bases lying between them. This CDR3 has 16 residues. CDR3 residues: CASSQDRHRVTDTQYF. CDR3 bases: TGTGCCAGCAGCCAAGATCGTCACAGGGTTACAGATACGCAGTATTTT.

This clone is a singleton in its sample. The rearrangement links TRBV7-9 to TRBJ1-2; 11 bases agree with TRBD1. J was trimmed by 0 bases and V by 6 bases; bases with no gene match: 12. Germline V gives CDR1 SEHNR, CDR2 FQNEAQ (reference sequence). The CDR3 contains 18 residues. CDR3 DNA: TGTGCCAGCAGTTCCCCCGGGACAGGGGGTAGAGCTAACTATGGCTACACCTTC. It specifies CASSSPGTGGRANYGYTF.

This rearrangement joins TRBV30 to TRBJ1-4, with 9 bases identical to TRBD1. The CDR3 has 14 residues. With 2 bases clipped from V and 6 bases from J, the junction kept 4 bases outside the gene matches. From germline, CDR1 is GTSNPN and CDR2 SVGIG (reference sequence). The CDR3, as DNA: TGTGCCTGGAGTACGGGACAGGGAGATGAAAAACTGTTTTTT. Its protein is CAWSTGQGDEKLFF. The full variable domain, its missing parts supplied by reference TRBV30 and TRBJ1-4, is SQTIHQWPATLVQPVGSPLSLECTVEGTSNPNLYWYRQAAGRGLQLLFYSVGIGQISSEVPQNLSASRPQDRQFILSSKKLLLSDSGFYLCAWSTGQGDEKLFFGSGTQLSVL.

This clone is a singleton in its sample. The J gene is TRBJ1-5, the V gene TRBV27, with TRBD1 matching over 7 bases. The V gene's germline CDR1 is MNHEY and CDR2 SMNVEV (reference sequence). This CDR3 is 14 amino acids long. J was trimmed by 4 bases and V by 4 bases; bases with no gene match: 4. In nucleotides, the CDR3 is TGTGCCAGCAGTTCGACAGGGAGAAATCAGCCCCAGCATTTT. Protein: CASSSTGRNQPQHF.

DNA of the CDR3: TGTGCCAGCAGCACATTAGGACAGGGGGTGAACTCGTACAATGAGCAGTTCTTC. Encoded protein: CASSTLGQGVNSYNEQFF. This rearrangement joins TRBV5-6 to TRBJ2-1; 10 bases are shared with TRBD1. The CDR3 has 18 amino acids. Looked up from germline, CDR1 is SGHDT and CDR2 is YYEEEE. V lost 4 bases, J lost 4 bases, and 14 bases stayed unmatched. Full variable domain (outside the CDR3, taken from reference TRBV5-6 and TRBJ2-1): DAGVTQSPTHLIKTRGQQVTLRCSPKSGHDTVSWYQQALGQGPQFIFQYYEEEERQRGNFPDRFSGHQFPNYSSELNVNALLLGDSALYLCASSTLGQGVNSYNEQFFGPGTRLTVL.